The rows below give T cell receptor beta chains drawn from one sample of a study of identifying expanded T cells in peripheral blood. Using immunoSEQ multiplex PCR, the repertoire was profiled, and TCRdb retains in-frame clones only, with some absent. The data hold some 120,000 clones, with approximately 88% observed a single time. Material for sequencing was blood. Receptors originate from a person aged 18 to 70 in good health. The CDR3 runs from the conserved cysteine through the conserved F or W. D genes are given only for firm matches. A row's size may be missing; if present it is once, few, many or a size class.

- | TRBJ2-1 | - | TRBV5-6 | TGTGCCAGCAGCTTGGACTACCGCAATGAGCAGTTCTTC | CASSLDYRNEQFF
- | TRBJ1-2 | few | TRBV27 | TGTGCCAGCTTTGGACAGACGGGGGGCTACACCTTC | CASFGQTGGYTF
- | TRBJ1-1 | - | TRBV14 | TGTGCCAGCAGCCATGTACGGACCCTAACTTTCTTT | CASSHVRTLTFF
TRBD1 | TRBJ1-6 | once | TRBV2 | TGTGCCAGCAGGGGGACAGCCTCTAATTCACCCCTCCACTTT | CASRGTASNSPLHF
TRBD1 | TRBJ1-2 | - | TRBV7-9 | TGTGCCAGCAGTTGGGGCCCCCAAATGGACAGGGCGAATGCGGGCTACACCTTC | CASSWGPQMDRANAGYTF
TRBD1 | TRBJ2-7 | - | TRBV9 | TGTGCCAGCAGCCCCCGGGACAGAGCCTACGAGCAGTACTTC | CASSPRDRAYEQYF
TRBD2 | TRBJ2-3 | once | TRBV9 | TGTGCCAGCAGCGTAGAAGGCGTAGCGGGGGGGCCAGATACGCAGTATTTT | CASSVEGVAGGPDTQYF
TRBD1 | TRBJ2-1 | - | TRBV23-1 | TGCGCCAGCAGTCGCGGGACAGGGGGCGTCAATGAGCAGTTCTTC | CASSRGTGGVNEQFF
- | TRBJ2-3 | once | TRBV9 | TGTGCCAGCAGCGTAGGCAGTCCCGATACGCAGTATTTT | CASSVGSPDTQYF
- | TRBJ1-5 | - | TRBV6-6 | TGTGCCAGCAGTTTCGGCGATGGCAATCAGCCCCAGCATTTT | CASSFGDGNQPQHF
- | TRBJ1-3 | - | TRBV9 | TGTGCCAGCAGCCCCCGGCGAGGGACTACTTACTCTGGAAACACCATATATTTT | CASSPRRGTTYSGNTIYF
- | TRBJ2-6 | - | TRBV11-2 | TGTGCCAGCAGCTCTATATCTGGGGCCAACGTCCTGACTTTC | CASSSISGANVLTF
- | TRBJ1-2 | - | TRBV19 | TGTGCCAGAATCCGGGACTCGAACTATGGCTACACCTTC | CARIRDSNYGYTF
- | TRBJ1-1 | - | TRBV18 | TGTGCCAGCTCGCCCTTGGAATCGGGGCGCGATTCTGAAGCTTTCTTT | CASSPLESGRDSEAFF
- | TRBJ2-7 | - | TRBV5-4 | TGTGCCAGCAGCTTGGACAGTTTGTCCGAGCAGTACTTC | CASSLDSLSEQYF
TRBD1 | TRBJ1-1 | - | TRBV7-9 | TGTGCCAGCAGCCGGACAGGGACTGAAGCTTTCTTT | CASSRTGTEAFF
- | TRBJ2-3 | - | TRBV27 | TGTGCCAGCAGTTCTTACGGGGGCGCCTCCTTCGGCACAGATACGCAGTATTTT | CASSSYGGASFGTDTQYF
TRBD1 | TRBJ1-6 | - | TRBV14 | TGTGCCAGCAGCTTGGACAGGTCGGGGTATAATTCACCCCTCCACTTT | CASSLDRSGYNSPLHF
TRBD1 | TRBJ2-7 | - | TRBV7-6 | TGTGCCAGCAGCAAGGGACAGGGGGCTTACGAGCAGTACTTC | CASSKGQGAYEQYF
TRBD2 | TRBJ2-3 | - | TRBV7-8 | TGTGCCAGCAGCACCACCAATCGGGGGGGCAGGCGTACAGATACGCAGTATTTT | CASSTTNRGGRRTDTQYF
- | TRBJ2-7 | - | TRBV6-5 | TGTGCCAGCAGTTACTCCCACAGGGTGGCCTACGAGCAGTACTTC | CASSYSHRVAYEQYF
- | TRBJ1-2 | once | TRBV6-1 | TGTGCCAGCCGTTCCGGCTCGGACTATGGCTACACCTTC | CASRSGSDYGYTF
- | TRBJ1-4 | - | TRBV2 | TGTGCCAGCAGTGTTCAGGTCGGGGAACTGTTTTTT | CASSVQVGELFF
TRBD2 | TRBJ2-3 | - | TRBV7-2 | TGTGCCAGCAGCTTAGCCCTAGCGGGGGGTACAGATACGCAGTATTTT | CASSLALAGGTDTQYF
- | TRBJ1-4 | few | TRBV2 | TGTGCCAGCAGCACGCGAATGGGTGAAAAACTGTTTTTT | CASSTRMGEKLFF
- | TRBJ1-5 | - | TRBV6-6 | TGTGCCAGCAAGGGAAAAGGGGGGGTTTTTCAGCCCCAGCATTTT | CASKGKGGVFQPQHF
- | TRBJ2-2 | once | TRBV19 | TGTGCCAGTAGTATCGACAGGATCACCGGGGAGCTGTTTTTT | CASSIDRITGELFF
- | TRBJ2-2 | - | TRBV13 | TGTGCCAGCCGGCAGATGAACACCGGGGAGCTGTTTTTT | CASRQMNTGELFF
TRBD1 | TRBJ1-2 | - | TRBV7-9 | TGTGCCAGCAGCCGGACAGGGTCTAACTATGGCTACACCTTC | CASSRTGSNYGYTF
- | TRBJ2-7 | - | TRBV6-1 | TGTGCCAGCAGTGAGGAGAGGCCCTACTACGAGCAGTACTTC | CASSEERPYYEQYF
TRBD1 | TRBJ1-2 | - | TRBV4-3 | TGCGCCAGCAGCCACCGAAAATTTCGGACAGGGGAGACCTATGGCTACACCTTC | CASSHRKFRTGETYGYTF
- | TRBJ1-2 | - | TRBV7-9 | TGTGCCAGCAGCTTGGGCAGGGTTGGCTATGGCTACACCTTC | CASSLGRVGYGYTF
- | TRBJ2-7 | few | TRBV28 | TGTGCCAGCAGCTACCTTGGGAAAAGAACTAGCTACGAGCAGTACTTC | CASSYLGKRTSYEQYF
- | TRBJ1-5 | few | TRBV27 | TGTGCCAGTTGGGATAGCAATCAGCCCCAGCATTTT | CASWDSNQPQHF
- | TRBJ1-1 | - | TRBV6-1 | TGTGCCAGCAGTGAAGCGACTCGATGGCCCCCAAATGCTTTCTTT | CASSEATRWPPNAFF
- | TRBJ1-5 | - | TRBV7-8 | TGTGCCAGCAGCTTGGGTCACAGAAACCTAAATCAGCCCCAGCATTTT | CASSLGHRNLNQPQHF
- | TRBJ1-2 | - | TRBV5-1 | TGCGCCAGCAGACCCCCGGAGGTCGAGACAGGCTACACCTTC | CASRPPEVETGYTF
- | TRBJ1-6 | - | TRBV5-4 | TGTGCCAGCAGCTTGGCCTCCAATTCAGATTCACCCCTCCACTTT | CASSLASNSDSPLHF
- | TRBJ1-5 | - | TRBV14 | TGTGCCAGCAGCCAAGGGTGGGGGCAGCCCCAGCATTTT | CASSQGWGQPQHF
- | TRBJ1-2 | - | TRBV15 | TGTGCCACCAGCAGAGATCGAGTGCAGGGGCGGGGCTACACCTTC | CATSRDRVQGRGYTF
TRBD1 | TRBJ2-7 | - | TRBV6-6 | TGTGCCAGCAGGTCGGGACAGGGGGCGCGATACGAGCAGTACTTC | CASRSGQGARYEQYF
- | TRBJ2-3 | - | TRBV2 | TGTGCCAGCGGAGGGACAAAGGCTAGCACAGATACGCAGTATTTT | CASGGTKASTDTQYF
- | TRBJ2-2 | - | TRBV2 | TGTGCCAGCAGTGACCAGCCGACCGGGGAGCTGTTTTTT | CASSDQPTGELFF
- | TRBJ2-7 | once | TRBV7-8 | TGTGCCAGCAGCTTAGCTACAGGCCCTCAGGAGCAGTACTTC | CASSLATGPQEQYF